The following is a T cell receptor (beta chain) sequence with its context. The data originate from a study of blood T cell repertoires in COVID-19. Trimming cost V 1 base and J 0 bases, with 13 bases left between them. This CDR3 comprises 16 residues. CDR1 is SEHNR, CDR2 FQNEAQ, per germline (reference sequence). Repertoires were generated with immunoSEQ multiplex PCR, while TCRdb's copy carries only in-frame clones and drops some. The sample has more than 200,000 clones, about 90% seen once; the top ten hold about 3%. The sample was peripheral blood. J is TRBJ2-7 and V is TRBV7-9, with D perhaps matching TRBD1 (5 bases). This receptor was obtained from a man aged 18 to 35 with active or convalescent COVID-19. The CDR3 sequence: CASSLGPGQISYEQYF. CDR3 DNA: TGTGCCAGCAGCTTAGGGCCAGGGCAGATCTCCTACGAGCAGTACTTC.